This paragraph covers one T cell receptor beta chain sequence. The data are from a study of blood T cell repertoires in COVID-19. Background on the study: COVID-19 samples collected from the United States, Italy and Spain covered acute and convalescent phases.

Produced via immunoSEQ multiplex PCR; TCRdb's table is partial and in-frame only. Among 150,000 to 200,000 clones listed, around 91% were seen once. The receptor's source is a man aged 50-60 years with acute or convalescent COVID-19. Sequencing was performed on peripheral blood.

The CDR3 DNA is TGTGCCAGCAGTAACGGGAGAGCTATCTACAATGAGCAGTTCTTC. It encodes CASSNGRAIYNEQFF. The V gene is TRBV6-5, the J gene TRBJ2-1; D perhaps matches TRBD2 (6 bases). V was trimmed by 5 bases and J by 3 bases, leaving 14 bases between them. The germline gives CDR1 MNHEY, CDR2 SVGAGI. This CDR3 has 15 residues.